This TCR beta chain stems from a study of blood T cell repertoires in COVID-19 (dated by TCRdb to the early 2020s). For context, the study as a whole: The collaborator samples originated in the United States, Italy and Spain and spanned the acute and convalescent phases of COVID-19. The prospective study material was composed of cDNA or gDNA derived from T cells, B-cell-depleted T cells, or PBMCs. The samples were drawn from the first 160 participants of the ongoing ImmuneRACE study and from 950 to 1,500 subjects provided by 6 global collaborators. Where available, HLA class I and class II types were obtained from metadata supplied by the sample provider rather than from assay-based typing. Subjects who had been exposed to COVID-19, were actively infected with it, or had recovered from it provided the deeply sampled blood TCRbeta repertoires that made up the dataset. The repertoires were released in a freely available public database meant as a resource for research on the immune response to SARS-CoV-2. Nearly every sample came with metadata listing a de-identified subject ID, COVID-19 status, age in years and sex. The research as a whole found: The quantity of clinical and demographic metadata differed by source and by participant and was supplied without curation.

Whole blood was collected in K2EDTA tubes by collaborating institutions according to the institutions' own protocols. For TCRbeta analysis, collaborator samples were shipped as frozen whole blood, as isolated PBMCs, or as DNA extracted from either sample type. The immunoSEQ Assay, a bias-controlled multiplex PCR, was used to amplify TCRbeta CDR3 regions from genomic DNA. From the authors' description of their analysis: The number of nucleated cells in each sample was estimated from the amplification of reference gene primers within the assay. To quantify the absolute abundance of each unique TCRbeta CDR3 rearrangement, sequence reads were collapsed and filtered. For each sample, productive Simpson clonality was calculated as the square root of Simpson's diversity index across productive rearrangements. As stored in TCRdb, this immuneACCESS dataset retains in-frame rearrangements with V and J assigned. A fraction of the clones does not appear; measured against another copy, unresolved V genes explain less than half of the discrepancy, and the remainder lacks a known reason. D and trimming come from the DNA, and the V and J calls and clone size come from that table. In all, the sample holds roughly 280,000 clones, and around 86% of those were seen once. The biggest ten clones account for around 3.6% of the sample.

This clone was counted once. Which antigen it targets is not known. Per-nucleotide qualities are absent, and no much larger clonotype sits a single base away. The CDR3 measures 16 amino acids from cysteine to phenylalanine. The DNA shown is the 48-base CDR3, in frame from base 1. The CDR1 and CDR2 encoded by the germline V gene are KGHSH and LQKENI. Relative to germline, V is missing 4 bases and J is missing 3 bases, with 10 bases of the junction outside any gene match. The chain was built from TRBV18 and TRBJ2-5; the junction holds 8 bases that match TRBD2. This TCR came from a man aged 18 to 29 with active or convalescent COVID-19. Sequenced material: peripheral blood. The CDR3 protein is CASSRNSGKGEETQYF. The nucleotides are TGTGCCAGCTCACGAAATAGCGGGAAGGGGGAAGAGACCCAGTACTTC.